This T cell receptor (beta chain) stems from a study of blood T cells in healthy people across ages. The study, taken as a whole, reports: Diversity of TCR beta correlated strongly with naive T cell percentage.

This clonotype was seen a handful of times. Its antigen is unknown. The second PCR ran about 6 to 11 cycles with a sample-barcoded 5' primer and J-beta primers. All cDNA molecules were each tagged by a template-switch adaptor with 12 random nucleotides. TCRdb fed the 5' RACE reads into MiXCR, producing one record per CDR3 protein. Of under 1 million distinct CDR3 sequences listed, under 55% are singletons. V lost 5 bases to trimming and J lost 0 bases, with 13 bases between them. Germline-derived CDR1 and CDR2 are MNHEY and SMNVEV (reference sequence). The CDR3 is made up of 16 amino acids. J is TRBJ2-2 and V is TRBV27; D possibly corresponds to TRBD2 (7 bases). This receptor was obtained from a man in his fifties or sixties in good health. Sequences were obtained from blood. CDR3 sequence (DNA): TGTGCCAGCAGTAGCGGGACAAGGCCGAACACCGGGGAGCTGTTTTTT. This sequence encodes CASSSGTRPNTGELFF.